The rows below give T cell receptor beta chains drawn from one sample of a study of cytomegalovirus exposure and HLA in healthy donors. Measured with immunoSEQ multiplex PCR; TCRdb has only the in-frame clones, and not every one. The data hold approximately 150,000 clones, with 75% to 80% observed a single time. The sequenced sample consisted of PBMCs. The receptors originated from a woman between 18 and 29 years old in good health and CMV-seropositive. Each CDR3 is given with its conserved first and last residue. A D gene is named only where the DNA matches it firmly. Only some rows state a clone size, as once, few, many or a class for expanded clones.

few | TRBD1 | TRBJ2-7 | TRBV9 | CASSAYSGQGYYEQYF | TGTGCCAGCAGCGCATATTCGGGACAGGGATACTACGAGCAGTACTTC
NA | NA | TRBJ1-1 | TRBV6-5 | CASSYGQSYTEAFF | TGTGCCAGCAGCTACGGACAGTCCTATACTGAAGCTTTCTTT
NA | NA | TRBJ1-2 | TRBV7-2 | CASSLNRAYGYTF | TGTGCCAGCAGCTTAAACAGGGCCTATGGCTACACCTTC
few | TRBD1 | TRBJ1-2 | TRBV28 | CASSLGQGNYGYTF | TGTGCCAGCAGTCTGGGACAGGGGAACTATGGCTACACCTTC
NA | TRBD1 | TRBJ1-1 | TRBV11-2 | CASSLGTGASTEAFF | TGTGCCAGCAGCTTAGGGACAGGGGCTAGTACTGAAGCTTTCTTT
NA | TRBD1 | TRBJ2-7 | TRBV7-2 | CASSLGAGGAYEQYF | TGTGCCAGCAGCTTAGGGGCAGGGGGCGCGTACGAGCAGTACTTC
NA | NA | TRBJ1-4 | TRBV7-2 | CASRLQGRANEKLFF | TGTGCCAGCAGACTACAGGGTAGGGCTAATGAAAAACTGTTTTTT
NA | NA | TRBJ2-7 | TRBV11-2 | CATTLKGGESRYEQYF | TGTGCCACAACCCTTAAGGGGGGGGAATCCCGCTACGAGCAGTACTTC
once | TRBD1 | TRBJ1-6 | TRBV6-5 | CASSYDRVGSPLHF | TGTGCCAGCAGTTACGACAGGGTGGGTTCACCCCTCCACTTT
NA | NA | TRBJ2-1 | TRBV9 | CASSQGSEQFF | TGTGCCAGCAGCCAGGGATCTGAGCAGTTCTTC
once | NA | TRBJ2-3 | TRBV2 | CASSFTGDTQYF | TGTGCCAGCAGCTTCACAGGTGATACGCAGTATTTT
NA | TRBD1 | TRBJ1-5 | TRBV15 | CATSRDLGQGLENQPQHF | TGTGCCACCAGCAGAGATCTAGGACAGGGGTTAGAGAATCAGCCCCAGCATTTT
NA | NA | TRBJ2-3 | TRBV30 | CAWSDPRAKVTDTQYF | TGTGCCTGGAGTGACCCGAGGGCGAAGGTGACAGATACGCAGTATTTT
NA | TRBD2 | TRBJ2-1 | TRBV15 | CATSRDLSGGANEQFF | TGTGCCACCAGCAGAGATCTTAGCGGGGGGGCAAATGAGCAGTTCTTC